This TCR beta chain was sequenced for a study of T cells after yellow fever vaccination. This clonotype occurred many times. A universal primer site and UMIs were added as TCR cDNA was made by 5'RACE template switching. TCRdb re-called the 5' RACE reads with MiXCR, one entry per CDR3 protein. The sample contains about 180,000 distinct CDR3 sequences, approximately 6.2% of which appear only once. The germline gives CDR1 SGHTA, CDR2 FQGNSA. Trimming pared 5 bases from V and 2 bases from J, leaving 13 bases between. The CDR3 runs to 15 residues. The chain has TRBV7-2 and TRBJ2-1; unclear D gene. The source material was CD4+ T cells sorted from PBMCs, sampled on the day of the first yellow fever vaccination. This receptor was identified in a man aged 18 to 30 who received the YFV17D yellow fever vaccine. CDR3 in amino acids: CASSTSSPTYNEQFF. CDR3 coding DNA: TGTGCCAGCAGCACGAGCTCGCCAACCTACAATGAGCAGTTCTTC.